This TCR beta chain was observed in a study of blood T cell repertoires in COVID-19. On the study more broadly: Material from acute and convalescent COVID-19 was sourced from the United States, Italy and Spain.

Some clones are missing from TCRdb's copy, which holds only in-frame ones; the method was immunoSEQ multiplex PCR. The top ten clones hold around 3% of a sample with 150,000 to 200,000 clones, approximately 83% of them seen once. The CDR3 covers 14 residues. The V end was cut by 2 bases, the J end by 7 bases, with 9 bases between. Germline lookup yields CDR1 SEHNR and CDR2 FQNEAQ (reference sequence). This TCR derives from a man aged 60 to 75 with acute or convalescent COVID-19. The chain is built from TRBV7-9 and TRBJ1-6; no firm D call. The source material was peripheral blood. The CDR3 spells CASSLSGGNSPLHF. The CDR3, as DNA: TGTGCCAGCAGCTTATCAGGTGGCAATTCACCCCTCCACTTT.